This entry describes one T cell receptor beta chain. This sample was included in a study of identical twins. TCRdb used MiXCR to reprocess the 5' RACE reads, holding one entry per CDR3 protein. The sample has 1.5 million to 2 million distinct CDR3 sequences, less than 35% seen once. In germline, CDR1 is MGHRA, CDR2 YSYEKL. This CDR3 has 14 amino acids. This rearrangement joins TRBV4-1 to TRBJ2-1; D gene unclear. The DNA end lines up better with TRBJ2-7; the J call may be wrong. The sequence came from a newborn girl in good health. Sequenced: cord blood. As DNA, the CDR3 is TGCGCCAGCAGCCCTAACGCTAAAAACAATGAGCAGTACTTC. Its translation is CASSPNAKNNEQYF.